Presented here are 19 T cell receptor beta chains from one specimen sequenced in a study of tumor-infiltrating lymphocytes in primary liver carcinoma. Production of TCR beta cDNA used roughly 500 ng total RNA together with a constant-region primer. Three nested multiplex PCR rounds, a slightly modified ARM-PCR, produced the libraries for TCR beta. Researchers ran the first two PCR rounds for roughly 10 cycles each with TRBV1-TRBV30 forward primers and a C-beta reverse primer. Each CDR3 protein gets one entry after TCRdb re-called the multiplex PCR reads with MiXCR. The data contain about 44,000 distinct CDR3 sequences, roughly 75% of them seen just once; the ten biggest clones take up 35% to 45%. Unsorted bulk tissue (roughly 20-31 mg) underwent RNA and DNA co-extraction. Sequencing was done on a sample of tumor-adjacent normal liver tissue. These receptors all stem from a woman aged 25 to 39 with primary liver carcinoma and hepatitis B virus infection.

A word on this clonotype: One junction end does not reproduce the germline sequence, and a read error may be involved. The V gene is TRBV6-1, the J gene TRBJ1-4, with a tentative D call TRBD1 (5 bases). Germline V CDR1 and CDR2: MNHNS, SASEGT. The CDR3 totals 14 residues. In DNA, the CDR3 is TGTGCCAGTAGGGACCAGGGTGGCCGTGGAAAACCGTTTTTT. Protein: CASRDQGGRGKPFF.

This clonotype showed up just once. The rearrangement joins TRBV6-2 or TRBV6-3 to TRBJ2-7; TRBD1 is a possible D gene (6 bases). Germline V lookup: CDR1 MNHEY, CDR2 SVGEGT. The CDR3 extends over 15 amino acids. The V end was cut by 9 bases, the J end by 1 base, with 19 bases between. CDR3 in amino acids: CARSPIPGVSYEQYF. The CDR3 nucleotides are TGTGCCAGGAGCCCCATCCCAGGGGTATCCTACGAGCAGTACTTC.

The chain combines TRBV12-5 with TRBJ2-3; TRBD2 aligns across 8 bases. The trim removed 0 bases at V and 2 bases at J, leaving 25 bases unmatched. CDR1 is LGHNT and CDR2 is FRNRAP in the germline V gene. The CDR3 contains 23 residues. The CDR3 coding sequence is TGTGCTAGTGGTTTGGTTCTGTCTCCTATTCTGCATACACTAGCGGCTACCACAGATACGCAGTATTTT. This translates into CASGLVLSPILHTLAATTDTQYF.

This clonotype was counted only a few times. This rearrangement joins TRBV19 to TRBJ1-1; D gene uncertain. V lost 0 bases to trimming and J lost 5 bases, with 7 bases between them. The CDR3 covers 13 residues. The germline gives CDR1 LNHDA, CDR2 SQIVND (reference sequence). CDR3 sequence: CASSIDYRTEAFF. CDR3 in DNA: TGTGCCAGTAGTATAGATTATCGGACTGAAGCTTTCTTT.

This clonotype came up once. Possible read error: a much larger clone is one base away. The CDR3 end shows no conserved phenylalanine or tryptophan, and so a read error is likely. V and J are TRBV5-1 and TRBJ1-2; TRBD1 agrees at 7 bases. The V and J ends lost 4 bases and 0 bases, in that order; junction bases with no gene match: 3. CDR3 length: 14 residues. Germline assignment: CDR1 SGHRS and CDR2 YFSETQ. CDR3 coding DNA: TGCGCCAGCAGCGACGGGACAGCTAACTATGGCTACACCATC. The encoded protein is CASSDGTANYGYTI.

This clonotype showed up many times. The chain employs TRBV12-3 or TRBV12-4 and TRBJ2-5; D tentatively fits TRBD1 or TRBD2 (5 bases each). CDR3 length: 12 amino acids. Trimming stripped 6 bases from V and 5 bases from J, with 10 bases between. CDR3 DNA: TGTGCCAGCAGGAGGGGCTTGGAGACCCAGTACTTC. Amino acid sequence: CASRRGLETQYF.

The chain is built from TRBV5-4 and TRBJ2-3, with 8 bases that match TRBD2. V trimming: 9 bases; J trimming: 1 base; junction bases outside the gene matches: 7. Germline CDR1 SGHNT, CDR2 YYREEE (reference sequence). The length of the CDR3 is 14 residues. The DNA of the CDR3 is TGTGCCAATAGTTTGACTAGCGGCACAGATACGCAGTATTTT. Translation: CANSLTSGTDTQYF.

With regard to this clonotype: Mismatch with germline at one junction end may stem from a read error. The chain combines TRBV7-8 with TRBJ2-7, with D hard to call. Germline CDR1 is SGHVS and CDR2 is FQNEAQ. The CDR3 has 11 residues. This chain's CDR3 is CVSSLNHEQYF. In DNA, the CDR3 is TGTGTCAGCAGCTTAAATCACGAGCAGTACTTC.

A remark on this clonotype: Mismatch with germline at one junction end may stem from a read error. The rearrangement joins TRBV29-1 to TRBJ1-6; no firm D call. The CDR3 length is 14 residues. Looked up from germline, CDR1 is SQVTM and CDR2 is ANQGSEA. The CDR3 spells CSVVKKSRISPLHF. In DNA form, the CDR3 reads TGCAGTGTTGTGAAGAAATCCAGGATTTCACCCCTCCACTTT.

The chain joins TRBV6-5 to TRBJ2-5; D is tentatively TRBD1 or TRBD2 (5 bases each). Germline V lookup: CDR1 MNHEY, CDR2 SVGAGI. This CDR3 region has 15 residues. The V gene lost 0 bases and the J gene lost 5 bases, with 13 bases spanning the gap. Here the CDR3 reads CASSYSLSGRETQYF. CDR3 bases: TGTGCCAGCAGTTACTCGTTATCGGGACGGGAGACCCAGTACTTC.

For this clonotype: The CDR3 does not close with the conserved phenylalanine or tryptophan, likely indicating a read error. J is TRBJ2-5 and V is TRBV4-1, with D maybe TRBD2 (7 bases). Germline V gives CDR1 MGHRA, CDR2 YSYEKL. The CDR3 is 15 amino acids. This chain's CDR3 is CAISQEERGGETQYS. The CDR3 DNA is TGTGCCATCAGCCAAGAAGAGAGGGGGGGCGAGACCCAGTACTCC.

This clonotype occurred once. In this CDR3 the conserved last residue, phenylalanine or tryptophan, is missing, so a read error is likely. V is TRBV12-3 or TRBV12-4 and J is TRBJ2-2; 13 bases match TRBD2. Germline trimming cut 3 bases from V and 7 bases from J; bases unmatched to any gene: 5. The CDR3 contains 16 residues. The CDR3 sequence: CASSLRTSGSDGELFS. CDR3 DNA sequence: TGTGCCAGCAGTTTGAGGACTAGCGGGAGTGACGGGGAGCTGTTTTCT.

Worth noting for this clonotype: A clone one base away is much larger, so this may be a read error. The chain recombines TRBV28 with TRBJ1-2; TRBD1 aligns across 7 bases. Germline V gene lookup returns CDR1 MDHEN and CDR2 SYDVKM. The CDR3 is 17 amino acids. After removal of 5 bases from V and 6 bases from J, the junction contained 18 bases not matched to a gene. The CDR3 spells CASSPLWRGRFADGYTF. CDR3 sequence (DNA): TGTGCCAGCAGTCCCCTCTGGAGGGGGCGCTTCGCTGATGGCTACACCTTC.

This clonotype was seen many times. The rearrangement links TRBV6-1 to TRBJ2-1; 8 bases fit TRBD2. J was trimmed by 0 bases and V by 10 bases; bases with no gene match: 2. CDR3 length: 13 residues. Germline V gene data show CDR1 as MNHNS and CDR2 as SASEGT. The CDR3 bases are TGTGCCACCAGCGGGAGCTCCTACAATGAGCAGTTCTTC. Translating gives CATSGSSYNEQFF.

The chain employs TRBV28 and TRBJ2-7; D call uncertain. Germline-derived CDR1 and CDR2 are MDHEN and SYDVKM. V lost 7 bases and J lost 8, with 21 bases in between. CDR3 length: 14 amino acids. Here the CDR3 DNA reads TGTGCCAGCATTTTTGGTCCGACTTCGCACAAGCAGTACTTC. As protein: CASIFGPTSHKQYF.

A word on this clonotype: The junction differs from germline at one of its ends, possibly a read error. The chain has TRBV4-3 and TRBJ1-5; D remains ambiguous. From germline, CDR1 is LGHNA and CDR2 YSLEER. The CDR3 contains 14 residues. The CDR3 reads CASSQDPASQSHHF. The DNA for the CDR3 is TGCGCCAGCAGCCAAGATCCGGCCAGTCAGTCCCATCATTTT.

This clonotype was counted many times. The chain is built from TRBV6-1 and TRBJ2-1, with 11 bases identical to TRBD2. The CDR3 has 15 amino acids. Germline V gene lookup returns CDR1 MNHNS and CDR2 SASEGT. V lost 5 bases, J lost 2 bases, and 2 bases stayed unmatched. The CDR3 sequence is CASSKLAGAYNEQFF. The CDR3 DNA reads TGTGCCAGCAGTAAACTAGCGGGAGCCTACAATGAGCAGTTCTTC.

On this clonotype itself: Since the CDR3 does not end with the conserved phenylalanine or tryptophan, this likely comes from a read error. It is unclear where the CDR3 begins or ends on the DNA, so no DNA is shown, and the CDR3 is as TCRdb lists it. V gene TRBV6-2 or TRBV6-3 combines with J gene TRBJ2-2. Inclusive of both ends, the CDR3 amounts to 13 amino acids. Germline V CDR1 and CDR2: MNHEY, SVGEGT. The CDR3 is CASSLTDTGELFS.

This clonotype was observed at least ten times. V gene TRBV29-1 combines with J gene TRBJ2-7; TRBD1 matches 7 bases. Germline CDR1 and CDR2: SQVTM and ANQGSEA. The CDR3 runs to 13 residues. V was clipped by 5 bases and J by 3 bases; unmatched bases: 7. The CDR3 protein is CSVSTGRRYEQYF. The CDR3 DNA reads as TGCAGCGTTTCGACAGGGCGGCGCTACGAGCAGTACTTC.